Following are 20 T cell receptor beta chains from one sample sequenced in a study of graft-versus-host responses after intestinal transplantation. These receptors have no known antigen. Profiling relied on immunoSEQ multiplex PCR, and the TCRdb table lists in-frame clones only, not all of them. The sample records around 100,000 clones, about 90% being singletons. The sequencing here drew on unstimulated CD4+ T cells sorted from spleen or lymph node cells, taken before transplant. Receptors were obtained from a human donor who was the organ donor for an intestinal transplant.

The V and J genes are TRBV4-2 and TRBJ2-1; D call uncertain. There are 14 residues in the CDR3. With 0 bases removed from V and 4 bases from J, the gap between germline ends came to 7 bases. Germline V gene lookup returns CDR1 LGHNA and CDR2 YNFKEQ. The CDR3 protein is CASSQDPEYNEQFF. The CDR3 DNA sequence: TGTGCCAGCAGCCAAGATCCCGAATACAATGAGCAGTTCTTC.

The V and J genes are TRBV18 and TRBJ1-5, with D maybe TRBD1 (6 bases). This CDR3 has 15 residues. Germline CDR1 is KGHSH and CDR2 is LQKENI. V shed 3 bases and J shed 2 bases, with 11 bases lying between them. CDR3 residues: CASSPDSIRNQPQHF. CDR3 nucleotide sequence: TGTGCCAGCTCACCGGACAGTATTCGCAATCAGCCCCAGCATTTT.

The rearrangement uses TRBV5-1 and TRBJ2-7; D might be TRBD1 (5 bases). The CDR3 is 15 residues long. V was shortened by 1 base and J by 4 bases, with 15 bases between the two germline ends. Germline V gene lookup returns CDR1 SGHRS and CDR2 YFSETQ. CDR3 DNA sequence: TGCGCCAGCAGCTTGTTCTGGGCAGGGCCTTACGAGCAGTACTTC. This translates into CASSLFWAGPYEQYF.

The chain links TRBV7-2 to TRBJ1-2; D uncertain. The CDR3 is 13 amino acids. Trimming removed 1 base from V and 2 bases from J, with 5 bases in between. Germline CDR1 is SGHTA and CDR2 is FQGNSA. This chain's CDR3 is CASSLVGNYGYTF. DNA of the CDR3: TGTGCCAGCAGCTTAGTAGGGAACTATGGCTACACCTTC.

The rearrangement joins TRBV9 to TRBJ2-7; no clear D. The CDR3 length is 14 residues. V gave up 1 base and J gave up 0 bases, with 8 bases separating them. Germline CDR1 reads SGDLS; CDR2 reads YYNGEE. The CDR3 protein is CASSVLGSSYEQYF. The DNA for the CDR3 is TGTGCCAGCAGCGTATTGGGCTCCTCCTACGAGCAGTACTTC.

The chain joins TRBV5-1 to TRBJ1-1, with D tentatively TRBD1 (6 bases). Germline-derived CDR1 and CDR2 are SGHRS and YFSETQ. Trimming removed 0 bases from V and 6 bases from J, with 9 bases in between. The CDR3 is 13 amino acids. The CDR3, as DNA: TGCGCCAGCAGCTTGGCCCCAGGGGCTGAAGCTTTCTTT. Amino acids: CASSLAPGAEAFF.

CDR3 bases: TGTGCCAGCGCGCCCCCCGGCGGCAATCAGCCCCAGCATTTT. This encodes CASAPPGGNQPQHF. The chain uses TRBV5-5 and TRBJ1-5; D uncertain. The V gene's germline CDR1 is SGHKS and CDR2 YYEKEE (reference sequence). V was clipped by 7 bases and J by 2 bases, with 13 bases between them. CDR3 length: 14 residues.

The chain uses TRBV5-1 and TRBJ2-6; D could derive from TRBD1 or TRBD2 (6 bases each). Germline assignment: CDR1 SGHRS and CDR2 YFSETQ. The CDR3 extends over 16 amino acids. V dropped 7 bases and J dropped 2 bases, with 16 bases sitting between them. The CDR3 sequence: CASGGDQGPGANVLTF. CDR3 nucleotides: TGCGCCAGCGGAGGGGATCAGGGGCCTGGGGCCAACGTCCTGACTTTC.

This clone was found a few times. The chain links TRBV6-1 to TRBJ2-7; unclear D gene. The germline V gene has CDR1 MNHNS and CDR2 SASEGT. Trimming took 2 bases from V and 4 from J, leaving 12 bases between them. There are 14 residues in the CDR3. CDR3 in DNA: TGTGCCAGCAGTGAATGGGTTAGGACGTACGAGCAGTACTTC. It codes for CASSEWVRTYEQYF.

For the CDR3, the DNA is TGTGCCAGCAGCCCCCGGGACAGTAATGAAAAACTGTTTTTT. It codes for CASSPRDSNEKLFF. The chain joins TRBV7-9 to TRBJ1-4; 7 bases fit TRBD1. The germline V gene encodes CDR1 SEHNR and CDR2 FQNEAQ (reference sequence). The V segment lost 5 bases and the J segment 4 bases; nucleotides outside the gene matches: 4. The CDR3 contains 14 residues.

The gene calls are TRBV27 and TRBJ1-6; 9 bases are a match to TRBD1. V lost 4 bases to trimming and J lost 7 bases; unmatched junction nucleotides: 5. The germline V gene has CDR1 MNHEY and CDR2 SMNVEV (reference sequence). This CDR3 is 15 amino acids long. The CDR3 nucleotides are TGTGCCAGCAGTTGGAGACAGGGGGGGAATTCACCCCTCCACTTT. Encoded protein: CASSWRQGGNSPLHF.

V and J are TRBV7-3 and TRBJ1-6, with TRBD1 as a possible D gene (6 bases). The V and J ends lost 0 bases and 10 bases respectively, with 13 bases between them. Germline-derived CDR1 and CDR2 are SGHTA and FQGTGA. The CDR3 runs 15 residues. DNA of the CDR3: TGTGCCAGCAGCTTAACTGGGGGGGCGAAATCACCCCTCCACTTT. It codes for CASSLTGGAKSPLHF.

This chain uses TRBV7-2 with TRBJ1-4; D gene unclear. The CDR3 is 15 residues long. Between the trimmed V and J ends, which lost 3 bases and 2 bases, there was a span of 10 bases. Germline assignment: CDR1 SGHTA and CDR2 FQGNSA. CDR3 in DNA: TGTGCCAGCAGCTTGTTGGGGAGGACTAATGAAAAACTGTTTTTT. This sequence encodes CASSLLGRTNEKLFF.

The chain links TRBV15 to TRBJ1-4, with D hard to call. CDR1 is LNHNV and CDR2 is YYDKDF in the germline V gene (reference sequence). Trimming removed 0 bases from V and 6 bases from J, with 5 bases in between. The CDR3 length is 13 residues. CDR3 in amino acids: CATSRDYHEKLFF. Written as DNA, the CDR3 is TGTGCCACCAGCAGAGATTATCATGAAAAACTGTTTTTT.

This clone was observed a single time. The J gene is TRBJ2-1, the V gene TRBV19, with 10 positions matching TRBD2. From germline, CDR1 is LNHDA and CDR2 SQIVND (reference sequence). The trim removed 2 bases at V and 3 bases at J, leaving 1 base unmatched. The CDR3 spans 15 residues. The CDR3 sequence is CASSIKRGGYNEQFF. The CDR3 nucleotides read TGTGCCAGTAGTATAAAGCGGGGGGGCTACAATGAGCAGTTCTTC.

This rearrangement joins TRBV10-1 to TRBJ1-1; 7 bases align to TRBD1. CDR1 WNHNN and CDR2 SYGVQD come from the germline V gene (reference sequence). The CDR3 loop spans 16 amino acids. After removal of 6 bases from V and 1 base from J, the junction contained 11 bases not matched to a gene. CDR3 region: CASRGEGAGRNTEAFF. The DNA of the CDR3 is TGCGCCAGCAGGGGGGAGGGGGCAGGTAGGAACACTGAAGCTTTCTTT.

The chain is built from TRBV19 and TRBJ1-5; D is uncertain. Germline CDR1 LNHDA, CDR2 SQIVND (reference sequence). The V end was cut by 5 bases, the J end by 4 bases, with 15 bases between. The CDR3 has 15 residues. This CDR3 reads CASSPFLIGNQPQHF. CDR3 coding DNA: TGTGCCAGTAGTCCTTTCTTGATCGGGAATCAGCCCCAGCATTTT. The entire variable domain, with the rest obtained from reference TRBV19 and TRBJ1-5, is as follows: DGGITQSPKYLFRKEGQNVTLSCEQNLNHDAMYWYRQDPGQGLRLIYYSQIVNDFQKGDIAEGYSVSREKKESFPLTVTSAQKNPTAFYLCASSPFLIGNQPQHFGDGTRLSIL.

The rearrangement joins TRBV18 to TRBJ1-1; 7 bases are a match to TRBD1. V shed 4 bases, J shed 6 bases, and the junction held 5 bases outside the gene matches. CDR1 is KGHSH and CDR2 is LQKENI in the germline V gene. The CDR3 runs to 13 residues. The CDR3 reads CASSLQGGPEAFF. CDR3 DNA: TGTGCCAGCTCACTCCAGGGGGGCCCTGAAGCTTTCTTT. The full variable domain, its missing parts supplied by reference TRBV18 and TRBJ1-1, is NAGVMQNPRHLVRRRGQEARLRCSPMKGHSHVYWYRQLPEEGLKFMVYLQKENIIDESGMPKERFSAEFPKEGPSILRIQQVVRGDSAAYFCASSLQGGPEAFFGQGTRLTVV.

This rearrangement joins TRBV28 to TRBJ1-5; D is possibly TRBD1 (5 bases). This CDR3 spans 14 amino acids. The ends were cut back, 7 bases at V and 2 bases at J, with 12 bases in the middle. Germline lookup yields CDR1 MDHEN and CDR2 SYDVKM. The CDR3 sequence: CASILEGGNQPQHF. The CDR3 DNA is TGTGCCAGCATCCTGGAAGGGGGCAATCAGCCCCAGCATTTT.

The chain has TRBV5-4 and TRBJ1-2; TRBD1 agrees at 7 bases. Per germline, CDR1 SGHNT and CDR2 YYREEE (reference sequence). V lost 4 bases to trimming and J lost 2 bases; unmatched junction nucleotides: 8. The CDR3 loop spans 15 amino acids. The CDR3, as DNA: TGTGCCAGCAGCCGCGGGGGACAGCCAAACTATGGCTACACCTTC. It specifies CASSRGGQPNYGYTF.